This TCR beta chain is from a study of T cells expressing NK-cell markers. Overall study: Repertoire data for TCR beta were derived from sorted T cells (CD3+CD56+NKG2C+, CD3+CD56+NKG2C- and CD3+CD56-NKG2C+). Just one sequenced donor of eight was HCMV-seronegative, while seven were seropositive.

The CDR3 length is 14 residues. Reanalyzing the 5' RACE reads, TCRdb keeps one entry per CDR3 protein, without DNA. The sample data list some 600,000 distinct CDR3 sequences. The receptor's source is a man aged 18 to 29 in good health. The sequenced sample consisted of blood T cells: a sorted CD56 or NKG2C T cell subset, CD4+ or CD8+ T cells, or bulk PBMC T cells (not recorded which). V is TRBV12-3 or TRBV12-4 and J is TRBJ2-7; with no DNA, the TCRdb D assignment of TRBD2 cannot be verified. Here the CDR3 reads CASRSRSGRYEQYF.